This T cell receptor (beta chain) was sequenced during a study of neurological immune-mediated disorders (dated by TCRdb to between 2018 and 2021). In the study overall: Among the roughly 34 multiple sclerosis patients, about 31 had relapsing-remitting MS and 3 had secondary progressive MS. Alongside PBMC samples, the set of 106 TCR-beta libraries contained longitudinal samples, technical triplicates, and paired CD4+ and CD8+ T-cell subsets that had been sorted. The cohort was made up of 68 subjects, consisting of 15 or so HAM/TSP patients, approximately 35 multiple sclerosis patients and 20 healthy controls. Peripheral blood TCR-beta repertoires from HTLV-I-associated myelopathy (HAM/TSP) patients, multiple sclerosis patients and healthy controls were compared by UMI-based sequencing. The investigation overall reported the following: Across subjects, expanded clones never shared an identical CDR3 amino acid sequence, which suggests that the TCR-beta repertoires in every group were private. Phylogenetic analysis grouped repertoires from 18 of 34 MS patients into a cluster of related CDR3 sequences, suggesting a possible repertoire-level signature. No clinical or MRI features were associated with the MS cluster, and the authors said that larger cohorts are needed. The highest TCR clonal expansion was observed in HAM/TSP patients, whereas the lowest was observed in MS patients, even when compared with healthy controls.

cDNA was synthesized by template-switch 5'RACE using a primer with a 10-nucleotide random unique molecular identifier that tagged each TCR transcript. Every sequencing run covered 15-18 subjects and yielded more than 160 million TCR-beta sequences. The RNeasy kit was used to extract total RNA. TCR-beta VDJ regions were amplified with primers for the TCR constant region and the 5'RACE anchor, using the KAPA Real-time Library Amplification kit. Sample indexes and Illumina adaptors were added in a first PCR, and a second PCR then increased library yield. After Ampure bead purification, the TCR product of roughly 650 bp was size-selected on a 2% E-gel SizeSelection system. Before pooling, library quality was checked on a Bioanalyzer, concentration was measured with Qubit, and libraries were quantified with the Kapa Library Quantification kit. Paired-end 2 x 150 bp sequencing of the libraries was performed on an Illumina HiSeq 2500. To increase sequence diversity, 25-30% phiX was spiked into each library pool. The study's processing was this. Quality-filtered reads were processed with the UMI-based MiGEC pipeline, which removed over 85% of raw TCR sequences during error correction. IMGT germline references were used for aligning VDJ genes, and each clonotype was defined as a unique CDR3 amino acid sequence together with its V-J genes. Clonal expansion, Shannon diversity and CDR3 relatedness (CalcPairwiseDistances, ClusterSamples) were evaluated with VDJtools, and phylogenetic trees were built with CLCbio workbench. Expanded clones were defined as having at least 8 unique UMIs, based on coefficient-of-variation modelling across technical triplicates. TCRdb reanalyzed the raw reads on its own, using fastp at Q25 for trimming and MiXCR for clone calling, and kept in-frame beta chains. Each record represents a unique CDR3 protein, reported with the most common genes and DNA among its rows. The V and J calls were not made by the authors but by TCRdb's processing. The sample data list about 74,000 distinct CDR3 sequences, and 4% to 6% of these were observed just once. Less than 8% of the sample is held by the ten biggest clonotypes.

This clonotype was recorded at least ten times. The antigen it binds to is not known. No base quality information exists; no much larger clone differs at one position. For unsorted PBMC libraries, 2 million PBMCs were used after storage in RNAlater at -80 degrees C until RNA extraction. Multiple sclerosis patients were enrolled in a US clinical protocol under which disease progression was evaluated by magnetic resonance imaging. PBMCs were separated from peripheral blood using Ficoll-Hypaque density gradient centrifugation and then cryopreserved in liquid nitrogen. Taken from cysteine to phenylalanine, the CDR3 has 16 residues. The CDR3 DNA has 48 bases and is translated from base 1. From a lookup of the germline V gene, CDR1 and CDR2 are SGHAT and FQNNGV. At the junction V is shortened by 1 base and J by 7 bases, with 14 bases in between.

Sequencing input: PBMCs. The clonotype comes from a man between 18 and 35 years old with multiple sclerosis. The sequence links TRBV11-2 to TRBJ1-6, with the identity of the D gene unclear. The CDR3: CASSLVKGSPNSPLHF. In nucleotide form, the sequence is TGTGCCAGCAGCTTAGTTAAGGGAAGTCCAAATTCACCCCTCCACTTT.